This is a list of T cell receptor beta chains from one sample in a study of regulatory T cells in long-lasting Graves disease. TCRdb reanalysed the multiplex PCR reads using MiXCR and keeps one entry per CDR3 protein. This sample carries hundreds of thousands of distinct CDR3 sequences, over 15% of them seen once, and the ten largest clones take 30%. These same records also appear under a second study, on T cells in Graves' hyperthyroidism and ophthalmopathy.

The material sequenced was peripheral blood mononuclear cells (PBMCs), taken at new diagnosis, from a patient treated with antithyroid drugs. The origin of the receptors is a man between 35 and 55 years old with Graves disease. CDR3s include the opening cysteine and the closing phenylalanine or tryptophan. The D gene is left open where the match is weak. A row's size may be missing; if present it is once, few, many or a size class.

>TRBV3-1|.|TRBJ1-6|many
TGTGCCAGCAGCCCGAATAATTCACCCCTCCACTTT
CASSPNNSPLHF
>TRBV25-1|.|TRBJ1-1|.
TGTGCCAGCAGTGATCAGGGGAGGGGGACTGGAGCTTTCTTT
CASSDQGRGTGAFF
>TRBV7-7|.|TRBJ2-7|many
TGTGCCAGCAGCTTAGGACCCCAGGGCTACGAGCAGTACTTC
CASSLGPQGYEQYF
>TRBV28|TRBD1|TRBJ2-5|many
TGTGCCAGCAGTTCTCCCTCGACAGGGGGAGAGACCCAGTACTTC
CASSSPSTGGETQYF
>TRBV18|.|TRBJ2-7|few
TGTGCCAGCTCACCACCCAATGGGGTGAGCGCCTACGAGCAGTACTTC
CASSPPNGVSAYEQYF
>TRBV20-1|TRBD2|TRBJ2-1|many
TGCAGTGCTAGAGATGGAGCGGGGGCTAGTTACAATGAGCAGTTCTTC
CSARDGAGASYNEQFF
>TRBV28|.|TRBJ2-7|many
TGTGCCAGCAGTGTACCTCAGGGCTCCTACGAGCAGTACTTC
CASSVPQGSYEQYF
>TRBV9|TRBD1|TRBJ2-7|many
TGTGCCAGCAGCGCCGGACAGGGCTCGTGGTCCTACGAGCAGTACTTC
CASSAGQGSWSYEQYF
>TRBV12-3/TRBV12-4|TRBD2|TRBJ2-5|.
TGTGCCAGCAGTCGCCTTCCGGGGGGTGTTCCGGAGACCCAGTACTTC
CASSRLPGGVPETQYF
>TRBV5-1|.|TRBJ1-1|.
TGCGCCAGCAGTTTGGAGGGGAGCAACACTGAAGCTCTCTTT
CASSLEGSNTEALF
>TRBV29-1|TRBD1|TRBJ1-5|.
TGCAGCGTGATGGACAGGGGGAAGGATCAGCCCCAGCATTTT
CSVMDRGKDQPQHF
>TRBV11-2|TRBD2|TRBJ2-1|many
TGTGCCAGCAGCCTAGGCGTACGGGGGGAGTACAATGAGCAGTTCTTC
CASSLGVRGEYNEQFF
>TRBV20-1|.|TRBJ2-3|many
TGCAGTGCTGGACTTGACGCTGACACAGATACGCAGTATTTT
CSAGLDADTDTQYF
>TRBV9|.|TRBJ2-1|.
TGTGCCAGCAGCGTAGGTCAGAGTTTTTACAATGAGCAGTTCTTC
CASSVGQSFYNEQFF
>TRBV28|TRBD1|TRBJ2-5|many
TGTGCCAGCAGCAACGGACAGGGGCAAGAGACCCAGTACTTC
CASSNGQGQETQYF
>TRBV28|.|TRBJ2-3|many
TGTGCCAGCGCAGACCCGGGTGGGATGTATACGCAGTATTTT
CASADPGGMYTQYF
>TRBV3-1|TRBD2|TRBJ2-3|.
TGTGCCAGCAGCCACAGGCAAGCGGGGACCACAGATACGCAGTATTTT
CASSHRQAGTTDTQYF
>TRBV28|TRBD1|TRBJ2-7|many
TGTGCCAGCAGTTTATGGGGGGACAGGGACCCCTACGAGCAGTACTTC
CASSLWGDRDPYEQYF
>TRBV28|.|TRBJ1-3|many
TGTGCCAGCAGTTTATTTGCAGGCTCTGGAAACACCATATATTTT
CASSLFAGSGNTIYF
>TRBV28|TRBD1|TRBJ2-5|many
TGTGCCAGCACCCTGGGGGGACAGGGGGCTGGAGAGACCCAGTACTTC
CASTLGGQGAGETQYF
>TRBV5-1|.|TRBJ1-5|many
TGCGCCAGCAGCTTATCAGGGGAGAATCAGCCCCAGCATTTT
CASSLSGENQPQHF
>TRBV15|TRBD1|TRBJ2-1|few
TGTGCCACCAGCAGGCAGGGGGCCTACAATGAGCAGTTCTTC
CATSRQGAYNEQFF
>TRBV12-3/TRBV12-4|TRBD1|TRBJ2-2|many
TGTGCCAGCAGCCCTTCCGGGACAGGGGGGACCGGGGAGCTGTTTTTT
CASSPSGTGGTGELFF
>TRBV12-5|.|TRBJ2-1|.
TGTGCTAGTGGTCCAGGGGGGCAGAGGGTCCATGAGCAGTTCTTC
CASGPGGQRVHEQFF
>TRBV5-6|.|TRBJ2-7|many
TGTGCCAGCAGCTTGGAAGGAAGGACGGACGAGCAGTACTTC
CASSLEGRTDEQYF
>TRBV6-5|TRBD2|TRBJ2-3|.
TGTGCCAGCAGTCACTTAGCGGGGGGGACCCATACGCAGTATTTT
CASSHLAGGTHTQYF
>TRBV20-1|.|TRBJ1-2|.
TGCAGTGCTAGTATTCAGCCTAACTATGGCTACACCTTC
CSASIQPNYGYTF
>TRBV28|.|TRBJ2-7|many
TGTGCCAGCAGTTTACCACTGGGGCGGTCCCACTCCTACGAGCAGTACTTC
CASSLPLGRSHSYEQYF
>TRBV6-2/TRBV6-3|TRBD1|TRBJ1-1|.
TGTGCCAGCACCGACAGGGGGCGGGCCACTGGGACTGAAGCTTTCTTT
CASTDRGRATGTEAFF
>TRBV19|.|TRBJ2-3|few
TGTGCCAGGTCCTATACGCAGTATTTT
CARSYTQYF
>TRBV5-8|.|TRBJ2-7|.
TGTGCCAGCAGAATAGAGGCCGCGATAGGCCACCCTCCATCCTACGAGCAGTACTTC
CASRIEAAIGHPPSYEQYF
>TRBV7-9|.|TRBJ2-3|few
TGTGCCAGCAAACTAGCTGACACAGATACGCAGTATTTT
CASKLADTDTQYF
>TRBV3-1|TRBD2|TRBJ2-3|.
TGTGCCAGCAGCCAAACGGGACTAGGTCCCTTCACGCAGTATTTT
CASSQTGLGPFTQYF
>TRBV12-3/TRBV12-4|.|TRBJ2-6|many
TGTGCCAGCAGTTCCCTCTCTGGGGCCAACGTCCTGACTTTC
CASSSLSGANVLTF
>TRBV2|TRBD1|TRBJ2-3|.
TGTGCCAGCAGTGGAGGACAGGGCCTAACAGAGACGCAGTATTTT
CASSGGQGLTETQYF
>TRBV6-1|.|TRBJ1-3|.
TGTGCCAGCAGGGATTACAGGGTCTCCGGAAACACCATATATTTT
CASRDYRVSGNTIYF
>TRBV28|TRBD1|TRBJ1-5|many
TGTGCCACCCGAACGGACAGGGACGGTACGCCCCAGCATTTT
CATRTDRDGTPQHF
>TRBV30|TRBD2|TRBJ2-1|once
TGTGCCTGGAGCGCTGGGGCTAGCGGGGGTGAGCAGTTCTTC
CAWSAGASGGEQFF
>TRBV12-3/TRBV12-4|.|TRBJ1-1|few
TGTGCCAGCAGATACAGGGCATTGAACACTGAAGCTTTCTTT
CASRYRALNTEAFF
>TRBV20-1|.|TRBJ1-6|few
TGCAGTGCTAGATCCGGGACGGACGGTTCACCCCTCCACTTT
CSARSGTDGSPLHF
>TRBV4-1|.|TRBJ1-4|.
TGCGCCAGCAGCCAAGATAAGGGTGAAAAACTGTTTTTT
CASSQDKGEKLFF
>TRBV29-1|.|TRBJ2-7|.
TGCAGCGTTACCTCCACAGGGCTGGCCTACGAGCAGTACTTC
CSVTSTGLAYEQYF
>TRBV2|.|TRBJ2-1|.
TGTGCCAGCAGTCTCTGGGGTGGGGATGAGCAGTTCTTC
CASSLWGGDEQFF
>TRBV2|TRBD1|TRBJ1-2|many
TGTGCCAGCAGCGCCGGGACAGGCTATGGCTACACCTTC
CASSAGTGYGYTF